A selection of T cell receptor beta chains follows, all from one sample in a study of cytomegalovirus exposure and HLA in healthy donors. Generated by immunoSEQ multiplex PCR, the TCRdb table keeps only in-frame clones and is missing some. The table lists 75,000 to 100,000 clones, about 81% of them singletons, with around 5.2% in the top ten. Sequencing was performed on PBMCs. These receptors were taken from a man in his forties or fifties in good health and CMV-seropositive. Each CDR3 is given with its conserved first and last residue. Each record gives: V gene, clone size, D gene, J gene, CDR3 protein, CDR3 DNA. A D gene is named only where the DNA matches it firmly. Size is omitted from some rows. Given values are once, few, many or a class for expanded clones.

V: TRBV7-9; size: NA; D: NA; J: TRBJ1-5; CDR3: CASSLAGDQPQHF; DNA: TGTGCCAGCAGCTTAGCCGGAGATCAGCCCCAGCATTTT
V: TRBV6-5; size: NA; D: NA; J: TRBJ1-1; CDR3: CASSEYGVPEAFF; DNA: TGTGCCAGCAGTGAATACGGGGTCCCTGAAGCTTTCTTT
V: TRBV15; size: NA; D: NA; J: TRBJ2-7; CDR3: CATSRDTASYEQYF; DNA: TGTGCCACCAGCAGAGATACAGCCTCCTACGAGCAGTACTTC
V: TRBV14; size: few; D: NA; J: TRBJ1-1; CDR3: CASSQALNTEAFF; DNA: TGTGCCAGCAGCCAAGCCCTTAACACTGAAGCTTTCTTT
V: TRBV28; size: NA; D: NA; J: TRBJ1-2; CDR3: CASIAGDTLPYGYTF; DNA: TGTGCCAGTATCGCCGGGGACACCTTGCCCTATGGCTACACCTTC
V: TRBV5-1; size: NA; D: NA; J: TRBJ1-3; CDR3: CASSPDSGPGNTIYF; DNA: TGCGCCAGCAGCCCGGACAGCGGCCCTGGAAACACCATATATTTT
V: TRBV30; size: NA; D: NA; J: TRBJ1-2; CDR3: CAWSRDYGYTF; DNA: TGTGCCTGGAGCAGGGACTATGGCTACACCTTC
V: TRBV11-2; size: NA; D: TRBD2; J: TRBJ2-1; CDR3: CASSLLRLAVYNEQFF; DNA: TGTGCCAGCAGCTTACTCCGGCTAGCGGTATACAATGAGCAGTTCTTC
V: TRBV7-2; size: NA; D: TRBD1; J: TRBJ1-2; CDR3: CASSLLGQIYGYTF; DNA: TGTGCCAGCAGCTTATTGGGACAGATCTATGGCTACACCTTC
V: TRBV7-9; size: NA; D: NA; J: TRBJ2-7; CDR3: CASSLGGLVEVEQYF; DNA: TGTGCCAGCAGCTTGGGAGGATTAGTTGAAGTCGAGCAGTACTTC
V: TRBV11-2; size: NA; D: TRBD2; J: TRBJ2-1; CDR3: CASSFGGGADNEQFF; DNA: TGTGCCAGCAGCTTCGGCGGGGGGGCCGACAATGAGCAGTTCTTC
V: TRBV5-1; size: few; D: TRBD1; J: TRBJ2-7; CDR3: CASSSGQGYEQYF; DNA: TGCGCCAGCAGCTCGGGACAGGGCTACGAGCAGTACTTC
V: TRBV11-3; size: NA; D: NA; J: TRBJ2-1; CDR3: CASSLDSDIEQFF; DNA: TGTGCCAGCAGCCTTGATAGCGACATTGAGCAGTTCTTC
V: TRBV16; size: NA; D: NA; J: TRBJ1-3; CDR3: CASSQSGDNSGNTIYF; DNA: TGTGCCAGCAGCCAATCAGGGGACAACTCTGGAAACACCATATATTTT
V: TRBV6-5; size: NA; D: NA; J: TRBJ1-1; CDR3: CASSYSALNTEAFF; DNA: TGTGCCAGCAGTTACTCGGCCTTGAACACTGAAGCTTTCTTT
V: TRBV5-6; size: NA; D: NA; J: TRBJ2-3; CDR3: CASSLGLASTDTQYF; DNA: TGTGCCAGCAGCTTGGGGCTAGCGAGCACAGATACGCAGTATTTT
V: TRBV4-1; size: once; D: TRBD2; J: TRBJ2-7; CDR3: CASSQGPGRVYEQYF; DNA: TGCGCCAGCAGCCAAGGTCCCGGGAGGGTTTACGAGCAGTACTTC
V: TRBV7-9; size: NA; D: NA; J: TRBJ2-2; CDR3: CASSSGLLPGELFF; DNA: TGTGCCAGCAGCTCGGGACTCCTACCCGGGGAGCTGTTTTTT
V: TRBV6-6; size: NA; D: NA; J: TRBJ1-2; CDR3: CASSYDGGYGYTF; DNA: TGTGCCAGCAGTTACGACGGGGGTTATGGCTACACCTTC
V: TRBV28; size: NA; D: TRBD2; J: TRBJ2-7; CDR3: CASTLGGREAYEQYF; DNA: TGTGCCAGCACTCTTGGCGGGAGGGAAGCCTACGAGCAGTACTTC
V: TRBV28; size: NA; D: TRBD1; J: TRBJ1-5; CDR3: CASSLRGRPDQPQHF; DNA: TGTGCCAGCAGTTTAAGGGGGCGGCCCGATCAGCCCCAGCATTTT
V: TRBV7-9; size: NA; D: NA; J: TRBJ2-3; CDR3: CASSHRGGGQDTQYF; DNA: TGTGCCAGCAGCCACAGGGGGGGCGGTCAAGATACGCAGTATTTT
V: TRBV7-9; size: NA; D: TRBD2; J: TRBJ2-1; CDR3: CASSPTSGRGNEQFF; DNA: TGTGCCAGCAGCCCGACTAGCGGGAGAGGCAATGAGCAGTTCTTC
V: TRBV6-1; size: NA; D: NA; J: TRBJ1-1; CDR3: CAHSRQGRTNTEAFF; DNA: TGTGCCCATTCCAGGCAGGGAAGGACGAACACTGAAGCTTTCTTT
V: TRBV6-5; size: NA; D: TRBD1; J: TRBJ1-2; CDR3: CASSMTGAINYGYTF; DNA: TGTGCCAGCAGCATGACAGGGGCGATTAACTATGGCTACACCTTC
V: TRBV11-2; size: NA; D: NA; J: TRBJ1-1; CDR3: CASSPNGNREAFF; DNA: TGTGCCAGCAGCCCTAACGGAAACAGGGAAGCTTTCTTT
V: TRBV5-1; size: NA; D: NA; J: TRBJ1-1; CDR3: CASSLNRAEAFF; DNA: TGCGCCAGCAGCCTAAACAGGGCCGAAGCTTTCTTT
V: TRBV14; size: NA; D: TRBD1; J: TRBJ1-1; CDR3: CASSWDRGTEAFF; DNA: TGTGCCAGCAGCTGGGACAGAGGCACTGAAGCTTTCTTT
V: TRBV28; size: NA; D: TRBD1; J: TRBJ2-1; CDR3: CASSPPGAGGNEQFF; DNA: TGTGCCAGCAGTCCCCCAGGGGCAGGGGGCAATGAGCAGTTCTTC
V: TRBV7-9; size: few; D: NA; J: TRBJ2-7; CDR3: CASSSQGGPYEQYF; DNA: TGTGCCAGCAGCTCTCAGGGTGGGCCCTACGAGCAGTACTTC
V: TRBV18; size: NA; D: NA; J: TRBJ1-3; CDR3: CASSSRGRTSGNTIYF; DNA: TGTGCCAGCTCATCCAGGGGAAGGACCTCTGGAAACACCATATATTTT
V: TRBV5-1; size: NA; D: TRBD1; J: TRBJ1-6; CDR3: CASSVRQGYNSPLHF; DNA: TGCGCCAGCAGCGTGCGACAGGGCTATAATTCACCCCTCCACTTT